This T cell receptor beta chain was captured by sequencing in a study of T-cell memory formation after mild COVID-19. Overall study context: Most TCR clusters belonged to a single donor.

Germline CDR1 MNHEY, CDR2 SVGAGI. The V end was cut by 0 bases, the J end by 5 bases, with 13 bases between. This CDR3 region has 15 residues. This clonotype was detected a few times. Its antigen is still unknown. TCRdb fed the 5' RACE reads into MiXCR, producing one record per CDR3 protein. This table holds approximately 150,000 distinct CDR3 sequences, approximately 13% found once. Study conclusions and caveats: Pre-infection memory contained some responding clones, which suggested that cross-reactive memory had joined. CD4/CD8 balance held among clones contracting day 15 to 85, and later expanders leaned CD4+.

The chain is built from TRBV6-5 and TRBJ1-1, with D tentatively TRBD1 (5 bases). The specimen sequenced was PBMCs or a T cell subset sorted from them (not recorded which). The TCR comes from a man in his late teens or twenties who had mild COVID-19 (a few samples of this study predate the infection). Cell type and time point are not known. The CDR3 sequence: CASSYSLGGRTEAFF. The CDR3 region has the DNA TGTGCCAGCAGTTACTCACTGGGGGGGAGGACTGAAGCTTTCTTT.